This is a list of T cell receptor beta chains from one sample in a study of T cell changes during pregnancy in multiple sclerosis. Clones were read by immunoSEQ multiplex PCR, and TCRdb kept only the in-frame ones, dropping some. The table shows 65,000 to 80,000 clones, with more than 90% occurring only once. The specimen was CD4+ T cells from peripheral blood mononuclear cells, collected before pregnancy. Source of these receptors: a female donor with multiple sclerosis, enrolled in a pregnancy study. The CDR3 runs from the conserved cysteine through the conserved F or W. Each record gives: CDR3 length, clone size, D gene, V gene, J gene, CDR3 DNA, CDR3 protein. A D gene is named only where the DNA matches it firmly. Size is stated for part of the rows, as once, few or many counts, or as a class when the clone is expanded.

>14|NA|TRBD1|TRBV19|TRBJ2-3
TGTGCCAGTAGTAGGGACAGGGGCACAGATACGCAGTATTTT
CASSRDRGTDTQYF
>14|NA|NA|TRBV27|TRBJ1-1
TGTGCCAGCAGTGAAAATGACAGGAACACTGAAGCTTTCTTT
CASSENDRNTEAFF
>15|NA|NA|TRBV11-2|TRBJ1-3
TGTGCCAGCAGCTTAGCGGGGAAGTCTGGAAACACCATATATTTT
CASSLAGKSGNTIYF
>15|NA|TRBD1|TRBV5-4|TRBJ1-3
TGTGCCAGCAGCTTTAGGACAGGGGCTGGAAACACCATATATTTT
CASSFRTGAGNTIYF
>15|NA|NA|TRBV10-3|TRBJ1-5
TGTGCCATCAGTCAGGGGATTTTGAGCAATCAGCCCCAGCATTTT
CAISQGILSNQPQHF
>15|NA|NA|TRBV27|TRBJ2-2
TGTGCCAGCTCCCCCGTCCGTAATCCTACCGGGGAGCTGTTTTTT
CASSPVRNPTGELFF
>16|NA|TRBD2|TRBV5-1|TRBJ2-5
TGCGCCAGCAGCTTGGGCCCGCTAGCGGCGCAAGAGACCCAGTACTTC
CASSLGPLAAQETQYF
>14|once|NA|TRBV6-1|TRBJ1-1
TGTGCCAGCATGCCAGGGGCACCGAACACTGAAGCTTTCTTT
CASMPGAPNTEAFF
>15|many|NA|TRBV2|TRBJ1-2
TGTGCCAGCAGTGAAGCGCGGGGGGGATCTGTTGGCTACACCTTC
CASSEARGGSVGYTF
>15|NA|TRBD1|TRBV19|TRBJ1-5
TGTGCCAGTAGTCTTGGACAGGGGGGTAATCAGCCCCAGCATTTT
CASSLGQGGNQPQHF
>15|NA|TRBD1|TRBV7-6|TRBJ1-4
TGTGCCAGCAGCGCGGGACAGTCGGGAATAGGAAAACTGTTTTTT
CASSAGQSGIGKLFF
>14|NA|NA|TRBV18|TRBJ1-1
TGTGCCAGCTCACCGGGGGGGAAGGACACTGAAGCTTTCTTT
CASSPGGKDTEAFF
>14|NA|TRBD1|TRBV6-6|TRBJ1-2
TGTGCCAGCAGTTACGGGGGACAGGGGTTAGGCTACACCTTC
CASSYGGQGLGYTF
>15|NA|TRBD1|TRBV11-3|TRBJ2-1
TGTGCCAGCAGCTTAGAGACAGGGGGCTCTTATGAGCAGTTCTTC
CASSLETGGSYEQFF
>17|NA|TRBD2|TRBV28|TRBJ2-2
TGTGCCAGCAGTTTGTTTACTAGCGCCACGAACACCGGGGAGCTGTTTTTT
CASSLFTSATNTGELFF
>13|NA|NA|TRBV6-4|TRBJ1-1
TGTGCCAGCAGTGACACAATGAACACTGAAGCTTTCTTT
CASSDTMNTEAFF
>14|once|TRBD1|TRBV7-2|TRBJ1-1
TGTGCCAGCAGCTTCGGACAGGGGAACACTGAAGCTTTCTTT
CASSFGQGNTEAFF
>16|NA|TRBD2|TRBV5-1|TRBJ2-3
TGCGCCAGCAGTGACGTAGCGGGGGGGCAGACAGATACGCAGTATTTT
CASSDVAGGQTDTQYF
>14|NA|NA|TRBV19|TRBJ2-2
TGTGCCAGCTCGCAGGGGGGAGACACCGGGGAGCTGTTTTTT
CASSQGGDTGELFF
>14|once|TRBD1|TRBV19|TRBJ1-4
TGTGCCAGTAGAGAGGACAGGGTGAGGGAAAAACTGTTTTTT
CASREDRVREKLFF
>17|NA|TRBD1|TRBV5-6|TRBJ1-6
TGTGCCAGCAGCTTTGACAGGGGAGGCTCCTATAATTCACCCCTCCACTTT
CASSFDRGGSYNSPLHF
>15|NA|TRBD1|TRBV14|TRBJ2-2
TGTGCCAGCAGCAACACAGGGGGTTTCGCCGGGGAGCTGTTTTTT
CASSNTGGFAGELFF
>17|NA|NA|TRBV27|TRBJ2-2
TGTGCCAGCAGTTTATCCCTGGCATTTTCGAACACCGGGGAGCTGTTTTTT
CASSLSLAFSNTGELFF
>13|NA|NA|TRBV19|TRBJ2-5
TGTGCCAGTAGTTGGACTATCCAAGAGACCCAGTACTTC
CASSWTIQETQYF
>13|NA|NA|TRBV5-1|TRBJ2-7
TGCGCCAGCAGGGGCACACAAACCTACGAGCAGTACTTC
CASRGTQTYEQYF